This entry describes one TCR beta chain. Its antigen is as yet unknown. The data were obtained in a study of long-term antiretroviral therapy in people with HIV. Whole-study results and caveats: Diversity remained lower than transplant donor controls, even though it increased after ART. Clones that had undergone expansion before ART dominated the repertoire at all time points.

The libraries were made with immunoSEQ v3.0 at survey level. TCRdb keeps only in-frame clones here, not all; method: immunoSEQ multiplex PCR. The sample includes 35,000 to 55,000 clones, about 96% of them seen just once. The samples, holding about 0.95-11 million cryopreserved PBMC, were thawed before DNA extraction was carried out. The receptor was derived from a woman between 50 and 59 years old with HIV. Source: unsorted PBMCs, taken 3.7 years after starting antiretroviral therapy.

This CDR3 reads CASSLRWPAGGSNTGELFF. CDR3 sequence (DNA): TGTGCCAGCAGCTTAAGATGGCCAGCGGGGGGCTCGAACACCGGGGAGCTGTTTTTT. The V and J genes are TRBV7-6 and TRBJ2-2; the match to TRBD2 covers 9 bases. Looked up from germline, CDR1 is SGHVS and CDR2 is FNYEAQ. The V gene end was trimmed by 2 bases and the J gene end by 0 bases; junction bases not matched to a gene: 10. The CDR3 covers 19 residues.